These T cell receptor beta chains were read from a single sample in a study of T cells after yellow fever vaccination. One entry per CDR3 protein, called by TCRdb with MiXCR from the 5' RACE reads. The sample has about 630,000 distinct CDR3 sequences, about 12% seen once. The specimen comprised PBMCs, sampled on the day of the yellow fever booster vaccination. The receptors were sampled from a man aged 30 to 45 who received the YFV17D yellow fever vaccine. Both conserved end residues are part of each CDR3. A D gene is named only where the DNA matches it firmly. The size field is filled for only some rows; it gives once, few, many or a size class.

>TRBV5-5|NA|17|NA|TRBJ2-3
CASSPTEGSTSADTQYF
TGTGCCAGCAGCCCTACAGAGGGGTCGACAAGCGCAGATACGCAGTATTTT
>TRBV18|few|16|TRBD2|TRBJ2-5
CASFLGLAGVQETQYF
TGTGCCAGCTTCCTCGGACTAGCGGGAGTCCAAGAGACCCAGTACTTC
>TRBV7-7|many|14|NA|TRBJ2-1
CASSPRGMDNEQFF
TGTGCTAGCAGCCCCCGGGGCATGGACAATGAGCAGTTCTTC
>TRBV5-1|few|15|TRBD1|TRBJ2-3
CASSFRGHGTDTQYF
TGCGCCAGCAGCTTTAGGGGGCATGGCACAGATACGCAGTATTTT
>TRBV7-9|NA|15|NA|TRBJ2-1
CASSNLIPGYNEQFF
TGTGCCAGCAGCAACCTAATACCGGGCTACAATGAGCAGTTCTTC
>TRBV7-9|NA|16|NA|TRBJ1-1
CASTPFPGTLNTEAFF
TGTGCCAGCACCCCCTTCCCGGGGACATTGAACACTGAAGCTTTCTTT
>TRBV5-1|many|14|NA|TRBJ2-1
CASSYSGTYNEQFF
TGCGCCAGCAGCTACTCCGGGACTTACAATGAGCAGTTCTTC
>TRBV5-1|NA|15|NA|TRBJ2-2
CASSSASYDTGELFF
TGCGCCAGCAGCTCCGCTAGCTATGACACCGGGGAGCTGTTTTTT
>TRBV7-8|few|12|TRBD1|TRBJ2-7
CASSLDRDRQYF
TGTGCCAGCAGCTTAGACCGGGACAGGCAGTACTTC
>TRBV20-1|many|14|NA|TRBJ1-1
CSARGRTRDTEAFF
TGCAGTGCTAGAGGAAGGACGAGGGACACTGAAGCTTTCTTT
>TRBV5-5|few|14|TRBD1|TRBJ1-1
CASSLTRDRTEAFF
TGTGCCAGCAGCCTAACCCGGGACAGGACTGAAGCTTTCTTT
>TRBV28|NA|10|NA|TRBJ1-2
CASQQYGYTF
TGTGCCAGTCAACAGTATGGCTACACCTTC
>TRBV7-2|few|14|TRBD1|TRBJ1-2
CASSPRQGVYGYTF
TGTGCCAGCAGCCCACGACAGGGAGTCTATGGCTACACCTTC
>TRBV20-1|NA|12|NA|TRBJ2-3
CSATRSTDTQYF
TGCAGTGCTACGCGGTCCACAGATACGCAGTATTTT
>TRBV4-2|NA|14|NA|TRBJ2-5
CASSQEIMRARLYF
TGTGCCAGCAGCCAAGAAATAATGAGGGCTAGACTCTACTTC
>TRBV5-1|many|14|TRBD1|TRBJ1-1
CASSPGQINTEAFF
TGCGCCAGCAGCCCGGGACAGATAAACACTGAAGCTTTCTTT
>TRBV10-3|NA|14|TRBD1|TRBJ1-1
CAIRPGQGEIEAFF
TGTGCCATCAGGCCGGGACAGGGGGAGATTGAAGCTTTCTTT
>TRBV5-6|few|15|TRBD1|TRBJ2-1
CASSVTGTAYNEQFF
TGTGCCAGCAGCGTGACCGGGACAGCCTACAATGAGCAGTTCTTC
>TRBV20-1|NA|13|TRBD1|TRBJ2-1
CSAMQGVHNEQFF
TGCAGTGCCATGCAGGGGGTTCACAATGAGCAGTTCTTC
>TRBV7-9|NA|15|NA|TRBJ2-1
CASSFSSGPLFEQFF
TGTGCCAGCAGCTTTTCCAGCGGACCATTATTCGAGCAGTTCTTC
>TRBV3-1|NA|16|TRBD1|TRBJ2-1
CASSQNPGQGSYEQFF
TGTGCCAGCAGCCAGAACCCGGGACAGGGGAGCTATGAGCAGTTCTTC
>TRBV7-8|NA|16|NA|TRBJ2-5
CASTYLRTALQETQYF
TGTGCCAGCACATACTTAAGGACAGCACTCCAAGAGACCCAGTACTTC
>TRBV25-1|few|10|NA|TRBJ2-5
CASSGVTQYF
TGTGCCAGCAGTGGAGTGACCCAGTACTTC
>TRBV24-1|few|13|NA|TRBJ2-1
CATRESDYNEQFF
TGTGCCACCCGGGAGTCAGACTACAATGAGCAGTTCTTC
>TRBV7-8|few|15|NA|TRBJ2-1
CASSLLLQLGNEQFF
TGTGCCAGCAGCTTACTCCTACAGCTCGGTAATGAGCAGTTCTTC
>TRBV19|few|12|NA|TRBJ2-2
CAGSRGTGELFF
TGTGCCGGGTCACGGGGGACCGGGGAGCTGTTTTTT
>TRBV19|few|14|TRBD2|TRBJ2-1
CASRLAGGPGEQFF
TGTGCCAGTAGACTAGCGGGAGGGCCGGGTGAGCAGTTCTTC
>TRBV7-2|NA|17|NA|TRBJ2-1
CASSLAVWGESYNEQFF
TGTGCCAGCAGCTTAGCAGTTTGGGGTGAATCCTACAATGAGCAGTTCTTC
>TRBV20-1|NA|14|NA|TRBJ2-2
CSARDRTTVGELFF
TGCAGTGCTAGAGACCGCACGACAGTCGGGGAGCTGTTTTTT
>TRBV7-9|NA|12|NA|TRBJ1-2
CASSLDLTGYTF
TGTGCCAGCAGCTTAGATTTGACCGGCTACACCTTC
>TRBV20-1|few|14|NA|TRBJ2-6
CSALGSSGANVLTF
TGCAGTGCCCTAGGGTCGTCTGGGGCCAACGTCCTGACTTTC
>TRBV6-4|NA|14|NA|TRBJ1-1
CASSLDGTYTEAFF
TGTGCCAGCAGTCTCGACGGAACTTACACTGAAGCTTTCTTT
>TRBV30|few|15|NA|TRBJ1-2
CAWIPWGRPNYGYTF
TGTGCCTGGATCCCCTGGGGGCGACCTAACTATGGCTACACCTTC
>TRBV4-3|many|20|TRBD2|TRBJ2-1
CASSQVAGTSGGGSYNEQFF
TGCGCCAGCAGCCAAGTCGCGGGGACTAGCGGAGGGGGTTCCTACAATGAGCAGTTCTTC
>TRBV5-1|NA|16|NA|TRBJ2-5
CASSLAGTPRGETQYF
TGCGCCAGCAGCTTGGCCGGGACTCCGAGGGGAGAGACCCAGTACTTC